Each of the 12 T cell receptor beta chains below was sequenced from the same sample in a study of vaccination and CD4 T cells after COVID-19. Their cognate antigens are unknown. Treatment in this sample: approximately 9-day PBMC culture with coronavirus spike peptide pools or control peptides (ViraFEST assay). Sequence data for DNA of cultured CD4+ T cells were generated by the Oncomine TCR Beta short-read assay. One entry per CDR3 protein, called by TCRdb with MiXCR from the PCR reads. The sample lists approximately 10,000 distinct CDR3 sequences, about 61% seen once, with around 9% in the top ten. Specimen: CD4+ T cells from blood, cultured in vitro. The receptors here all came from a human donor who had recovered from COVID-19.

The chain uses TRBV9 and TRBJ2-1; D is perhaps TRBD2 (6 bases). Trimming cost V 0 bases and J 8 bases, with 9 bases left between them. Looked up from germline, CDR1 is SGDLS and CDR2 is YYNGEE. The CDR3 sequence is 13 residues long. CDR3 DNA: TGTGCCAGCAGCGTAGGTGGGACTGATGAGCAGTTCTTC. This translates into CASSVGGTDEQFF.

The chain carries TRBV2 and TRBJ2-2; a possible D gene is TRBD1 (5 bases). Trimming removed 6 bases at V and 7 bases at J, with 12 bases between. CDR1 is SNHLY, CDR2 FYNNEI, per germline. The CDR3 consists of 13 residues. CDR3 loop: CASRDTGSGELFF. The CDR3 DNA reads as TGTGCCAGCAGGGACACCGGTAGCGGGGAGCTGTTTTTT.

This clonotype appeared a few times. This rearrangement joins TRBV2 to TRBJ1-5; D is undetermined. Trimming left V 4 bases short and J 9 bases short, with 10 bases between. CDR1 and CDR2 from the germline V gene are SNHLY and FYNNEI. The CDR3 loop spans 12 amino acids. As DNA, the CDR3 is TGTGCCAGCAGTGGCACCCCGGGGCCCCAGCATTTT. Amino acids: CASSGTPGPQHF.

The rearrangement links TRBV15 to TRBJ2-7; 9 bases agree with TRBD2. The CDR3 length is 14 residues. The V gene's germline CDR1 is LNHNV and CDR2 YYDKDF (reference sequence). With 1 base clipped from V and 2 bases from J, the junction kept 0 bases outside the gene matches. CDR3: CATSRGLAAYEQYF. The DNA of the CDR3 is TGTGCCACCAGCAGAGGACTAGCGGCCTACGAGCAGTACTTC. Full variable domain (outside the CDR3, taken from reference TRBV15 and TRBJ2-7): DAMVIQNPRYQVTQFGKPVTLSCSQTLNHNVMYWYQQKSSQAPKLLFHYYDKDFNNEADTPDNFQSRRPNTSFCFLDIRSPGLGDTAMYLCATSRGLAAYEQYFGPGTRLTVT.

The rearrangement links TRBV11-2 to TRBJ2-7; 9 bases agree with TRBD1. Germline assignment: CDR1 SGHAT and CDR2 FQNNGV. Losses at the gene ends were 5 bases for V and 6 bases for J; bases not matched to a gene: 11. CDR3 length: 15 amino acids. CDR3 nucleotides: TGTGCCAGCAGCGCACGCGGGACAGGGTACGGCGAGCAGTACTTC. Translation: CASSARGTGYGEQYF.

This rearrangement joins TRBV27 to TRBJ2-7, with a weak D call TRBD1 (6 bases). CDR1 and CDR2 from the germline V gene are MNHEY and SMNVEV (reference sequence). The CDR3 extends over 14 amino acids. Deletions cut 5 bases from V and 2 bases from J, with 13 bases between. CDR3 sequence reads: CASSPGQSAYEQYF. The CDR3 DNA sequence: TGTGCCAGCAGTCCCGGACAGAGTGCCTACGAGCAGTACTTC.

This chain joins TRBV5-1 and TRBJ2-2; D is unclear. The CDR3 covers 15 residues. The germline V and J ends were trimmed by 4 bases and 3 bases, with 13 bases remaining between them. Looked up from germline, CDR1 is SGHRS and CDR2 is YFSETQ. This CDR3 is CASSEMGLHTGELFF. The CDR3 nucleotides are TGCGCCAGCAGCGAAATGGGTCTGCACACCGGGGAGCTGTTTTTT. The complete variable domain, with remaining parts taken from reference TRBV5-1 and TRBJ2-2, reads KAGVTQTPRYLIKTRGQQVTLSCSPISGHRSVSWYQQTPGQGLQFLFEYFSETQRNKGNFPGRFSGRQFSNSRSEMNVSTLELGDSALYLCASSEMGLHTGELFFGEGSRLTVL.

V is TRBV10-2 and J is TRBJ2-2; D remains unclear. CDR3 length: 13 amino acids. Germline V gene lookup returns CDR1 WSHSY and CDR2 SAAADI. Trimming cost V 3 bases and J 6 bases, with 8 bases left between them. The CDR3, as DNA: TGCGCCAGCAGTGACCACGGTTCCGGGGAGCTGTTTTTT. Translated, it gives CASSDHGSGELFF.

This chain joins TRBV20-1 and TRBJ2-1; possibly TRBD2 for D (6 bases). The germline V gene has CDR1 DFQATT and CDR2 SNEGSKA (reference sequence). The CDR3 length is 13 residues. Trimming took 6 bases from V and 4 from J, leaving 13 bases between them. As DNA, the CDR3 is TGCAGTGCCCTAGGGACTTCTTACAATGAGCAGTTCTTC. The encoded protein is CSALGTSYNEQFF.

The genes are TRBV19 and TRBJ2-7; TRBD1 aligns across 10 bases. The trim removed 6 bases at V and 5 bases at J, leaving 10 bases unmatched. This CDR3 spans 15 amino acids. Germline V gene lookup returns CDR1 LNHDA and CDR2 SQIVND (reference sequence). Here the CDR3 reads CASSPPGQGMHEQYF. CDR3 sequence (DNA): TGTGCCAGTAGCCCACCGGGACAGGGGATGCACGAGCAGTACTTC.

The chain employs TRBV6-5 and TRBJ1-1, with 12 positions matching TRBD1. The CDR3 spans 18 residues. V was clipped by 1 base and J by 4 bases; unmatched bases: 10. From germline, CDR1 is MNHEY and CDR2 SVGAGI. CDR3 residues: CASSYWGQGATRGTEAFF. The CDR3 DNA follows: TGTGCCAGCAGTTACTGGGGACAGGGGGCGACCCGGGGCACTGAAGCTTTCTTT.

The rearrangement uses TRBV7-2 and TRBJ2-3; no clear D gene. V was cut by 0 bases and J by 15 bases, with 16 bases left in between. CDR1 SGHTA and CDR2 FQGNSA come from the germline V gene. This CDR3 comprises 13 residues. In DNA form, the CDR3 reads TGTGCCAGCAGCTTAGCGCCTGGACCTCGATGCTATTTT. This translates into CASSLAPGPRCYF.